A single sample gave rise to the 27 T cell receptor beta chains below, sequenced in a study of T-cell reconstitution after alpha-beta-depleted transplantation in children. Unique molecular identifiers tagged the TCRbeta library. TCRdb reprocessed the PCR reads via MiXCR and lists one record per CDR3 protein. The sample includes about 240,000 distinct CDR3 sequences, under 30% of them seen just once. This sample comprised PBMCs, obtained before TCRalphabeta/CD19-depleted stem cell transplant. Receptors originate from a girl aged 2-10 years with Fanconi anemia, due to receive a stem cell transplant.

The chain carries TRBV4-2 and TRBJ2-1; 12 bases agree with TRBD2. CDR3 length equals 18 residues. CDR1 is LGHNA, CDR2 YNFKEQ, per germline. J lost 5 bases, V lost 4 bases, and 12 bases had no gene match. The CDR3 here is CASSLVPTLAGGDNEQFF. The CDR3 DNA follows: TGTGCCAGCAGCCTTGTCCCTACCCTAGCGGGAGGGGACAATGAGCAGTTCTTC.

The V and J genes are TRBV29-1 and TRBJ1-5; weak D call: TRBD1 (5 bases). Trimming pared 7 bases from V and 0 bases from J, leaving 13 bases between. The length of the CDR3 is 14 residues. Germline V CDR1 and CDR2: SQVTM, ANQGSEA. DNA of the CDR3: TGCAGCGCCTCCGCCGGGACTAGCAATCAGCCCCAGCATTTT. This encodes CSASAGTSNQPQHF.

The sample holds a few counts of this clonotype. The CDR3: CSALQGNSNQPQHF. Here the CDR3 DNA reads TGCAGTGCCCTACAGGGTAATAGCAATCAGCCCCAGCATTTT. The gene calls are TRBV20-1 and TRBJ1-5; weak D call: TRBD1 (6 bases). This CDR3 comprises 14 residues. V was shortened by 6 bases and J by 0 bases, with 12 bases between the two germline ends. Germline V gene data show CDR1 as DFQATT and CDR2 as SNEGSKA (reference sequence).

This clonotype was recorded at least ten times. This CDR3 reads CASSSLRDSFYEQYF. The CDR3 DNA reads as TGTGCCAGCAGCTCCCTCCGGGACAGCTTCTACGAGCAGTACTTC. The rearrangement joins TRBV6-1 to TRBJ2-7; 7 nucleotides align to TRBD1. This CDR3 has 15 residues. V was clipped by 6 bases and J by 3 bases; unmatched bases: 11. In germline, CDR1 is MNHNS, CDR2 SASEGT.

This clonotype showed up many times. CDR3 bases: TGCAGTGCTAGAGAGCTAGTCCGCTCCTACAATGAGCAGTTCTTC. It yields the protein CSARELVRSYNEQFF. The chain has TRBV20-1 and TRBJ2-1; no reliable D call. The ends were cut back, 0 bases at V and 0 bases at J, with 9 bases in the middle. CDR1 and CDR2 from the germline V gene are DFQATT and SNEGSKA (reference sequence). CDR3 length: 15 residues.

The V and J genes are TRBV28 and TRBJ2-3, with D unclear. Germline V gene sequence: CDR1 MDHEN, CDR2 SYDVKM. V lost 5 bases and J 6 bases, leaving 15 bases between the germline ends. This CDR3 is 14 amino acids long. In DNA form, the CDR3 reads TGTGCCAGCAGTATCGTACGGGCGACGGATACGCAGTATTTT. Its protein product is CASSIVRATDTQYF.

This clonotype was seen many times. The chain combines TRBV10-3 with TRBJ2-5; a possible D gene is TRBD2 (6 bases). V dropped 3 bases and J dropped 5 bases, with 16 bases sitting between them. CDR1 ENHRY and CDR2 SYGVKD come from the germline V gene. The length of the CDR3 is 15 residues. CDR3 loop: CAISEDNFAGETQYF. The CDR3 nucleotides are TGTGCCATCAGTGAAGACAACTTCGCGGGGGAGACCCAGTACTTC.

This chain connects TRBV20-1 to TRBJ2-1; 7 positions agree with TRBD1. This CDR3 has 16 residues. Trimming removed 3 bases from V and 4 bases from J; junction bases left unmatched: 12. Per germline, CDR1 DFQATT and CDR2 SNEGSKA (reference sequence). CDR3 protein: CSASGPNRGYYNEQFF. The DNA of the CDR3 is TGCAGTGCTAGTGGTCCCAACAGGGGCTATTACAATGAGCAGTTCTTC.

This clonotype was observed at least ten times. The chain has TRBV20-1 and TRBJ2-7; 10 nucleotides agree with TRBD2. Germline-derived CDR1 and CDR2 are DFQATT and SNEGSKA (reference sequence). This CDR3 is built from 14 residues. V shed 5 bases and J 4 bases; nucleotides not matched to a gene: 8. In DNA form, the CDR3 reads TGCAGTGCTCACCCTAGCGGGAGCTGGTACGAGCAGTACTTC. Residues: CSAHPSGSWYEQYF.

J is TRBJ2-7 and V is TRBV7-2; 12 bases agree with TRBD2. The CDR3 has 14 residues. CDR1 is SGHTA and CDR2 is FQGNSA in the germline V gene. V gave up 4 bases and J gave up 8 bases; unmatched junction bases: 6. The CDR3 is CASSSSGGAFKQYF. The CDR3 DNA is TGTGCCAGCAGCTCTAGCGGGGGGGCTTTTAAGCAGTACTTC.

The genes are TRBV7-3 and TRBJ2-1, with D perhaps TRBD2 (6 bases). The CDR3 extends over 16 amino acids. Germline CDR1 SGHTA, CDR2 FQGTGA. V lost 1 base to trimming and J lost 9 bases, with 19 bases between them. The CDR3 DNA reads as TGTGCCAGCAGCTTAAGGGAGACTAGAGGATTTACTGAGCAGTTCTTC. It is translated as CASSLRETRGFTEQFF.

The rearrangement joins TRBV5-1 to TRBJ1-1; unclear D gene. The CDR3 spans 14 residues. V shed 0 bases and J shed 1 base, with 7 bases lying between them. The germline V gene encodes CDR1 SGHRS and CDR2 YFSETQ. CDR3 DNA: TGCGCCAGCAGCTTGGAGGGCGGGAACACTGAAGCTTTCTTT. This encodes CASSLEGGNTEAFF.

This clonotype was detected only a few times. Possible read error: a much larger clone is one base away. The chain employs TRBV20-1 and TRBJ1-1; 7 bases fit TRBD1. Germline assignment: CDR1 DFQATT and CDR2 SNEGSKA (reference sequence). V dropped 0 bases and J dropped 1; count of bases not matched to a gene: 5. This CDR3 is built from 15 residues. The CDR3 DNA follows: TGCAGTGCTAGAGATCGGAGGACAGGGAACACTGAAGCTTTCTTT. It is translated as CSARDRRTGNTEAFF.

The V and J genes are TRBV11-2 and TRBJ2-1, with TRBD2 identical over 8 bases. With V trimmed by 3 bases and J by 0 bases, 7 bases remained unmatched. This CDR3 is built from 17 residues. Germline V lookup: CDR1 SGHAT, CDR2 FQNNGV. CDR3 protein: CASSFISGGLSYNEQFF. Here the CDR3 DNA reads TGTGCCAGCAGCTTTATAAGCGGGGGACTCTCCTACAATGAGCAGTTCTTC.

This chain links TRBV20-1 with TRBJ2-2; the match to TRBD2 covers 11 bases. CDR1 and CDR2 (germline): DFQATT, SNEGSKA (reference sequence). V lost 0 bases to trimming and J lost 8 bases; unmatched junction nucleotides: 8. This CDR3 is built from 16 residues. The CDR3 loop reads CSARDPTSGTEGELFF. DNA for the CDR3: TGCAGTGCTAGAGACCCGACTAGCGGGACAGAGGGGGAGCTGTTTTTT.

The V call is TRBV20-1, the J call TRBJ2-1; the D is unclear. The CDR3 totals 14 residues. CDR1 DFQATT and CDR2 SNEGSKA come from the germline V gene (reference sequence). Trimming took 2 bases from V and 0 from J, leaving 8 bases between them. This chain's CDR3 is CSARFGNSYNEQFF. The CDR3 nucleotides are TGCAGTGCTAGATTCGGTAACTCCTACAATGAGCAGTTCTTC.

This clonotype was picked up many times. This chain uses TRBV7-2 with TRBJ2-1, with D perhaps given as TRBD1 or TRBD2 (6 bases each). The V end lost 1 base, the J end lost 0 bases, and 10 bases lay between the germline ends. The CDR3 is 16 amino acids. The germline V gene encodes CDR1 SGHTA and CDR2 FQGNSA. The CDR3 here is CASSLERGASYNEQFF. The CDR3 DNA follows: TGTGCCAGCAGCTTAGAGAGGGGGGCCTCCTACAATGAGCAGTTCTTC.

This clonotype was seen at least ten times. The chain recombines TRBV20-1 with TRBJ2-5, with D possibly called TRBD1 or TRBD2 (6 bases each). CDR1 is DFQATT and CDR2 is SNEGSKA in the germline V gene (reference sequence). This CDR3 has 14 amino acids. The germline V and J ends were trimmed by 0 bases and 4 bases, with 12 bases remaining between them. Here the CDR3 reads CSARDGGGTETQYF. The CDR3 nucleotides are TGCAGTGCTAGAGACGGAGGGGGAACAGAGACCCAGTACTTC.

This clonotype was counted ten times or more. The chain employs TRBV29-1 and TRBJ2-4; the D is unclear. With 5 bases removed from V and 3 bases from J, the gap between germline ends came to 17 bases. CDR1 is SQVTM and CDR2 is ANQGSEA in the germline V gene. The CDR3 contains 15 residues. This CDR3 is CSVRDSRLGKNIQYF. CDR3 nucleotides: TGCAGCGTTCGCGATTCCCGTTTGGGCAAAAACATTCAGTACTTC.

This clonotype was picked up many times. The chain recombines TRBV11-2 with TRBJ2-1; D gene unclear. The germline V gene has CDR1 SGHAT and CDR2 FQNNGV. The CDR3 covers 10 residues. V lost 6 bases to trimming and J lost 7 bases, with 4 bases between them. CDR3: CASRGNEQFF. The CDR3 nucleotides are TGTGCCAGCAGAGGGAATGAGCAGTTCTTC.

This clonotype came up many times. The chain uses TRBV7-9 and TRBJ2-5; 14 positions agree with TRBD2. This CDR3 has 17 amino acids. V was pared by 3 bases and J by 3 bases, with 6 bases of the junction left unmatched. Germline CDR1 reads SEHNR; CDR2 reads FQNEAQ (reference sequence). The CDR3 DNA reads TGTGCCAGCAGCTTGCAAGGACTAGCGGGAGGAGAAGAGACCCAGTACTTC. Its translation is CASSLQGLAGGEETQYF.

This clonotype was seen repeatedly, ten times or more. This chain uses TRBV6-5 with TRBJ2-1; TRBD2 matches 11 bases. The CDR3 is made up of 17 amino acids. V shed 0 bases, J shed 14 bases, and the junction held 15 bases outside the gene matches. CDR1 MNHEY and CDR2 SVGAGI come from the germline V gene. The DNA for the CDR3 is TGTGCCAGCAGTTACTCCTTCCTAGCGGGAGGTACAATGAGGGAGTTCTTC. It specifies CASSYSFLAGGTMREFF.

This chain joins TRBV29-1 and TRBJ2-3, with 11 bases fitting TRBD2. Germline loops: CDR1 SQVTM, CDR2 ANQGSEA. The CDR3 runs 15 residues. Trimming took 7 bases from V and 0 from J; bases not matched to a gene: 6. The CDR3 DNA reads TGCAGCGGCCAGGGGACTAGCGGTAGCACAGATACGCAGTATTTT. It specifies CSGQGTSGSTDTQYF.

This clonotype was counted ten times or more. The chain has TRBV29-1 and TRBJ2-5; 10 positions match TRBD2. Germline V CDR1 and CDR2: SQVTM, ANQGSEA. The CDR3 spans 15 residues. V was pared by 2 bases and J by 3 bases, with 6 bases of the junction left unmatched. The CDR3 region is CSVEPLLAGEETQYF. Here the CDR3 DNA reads TGCAGCGTTGAACCGCTTCTAGCGGGAGAAGAGACCCAGTACTTC.

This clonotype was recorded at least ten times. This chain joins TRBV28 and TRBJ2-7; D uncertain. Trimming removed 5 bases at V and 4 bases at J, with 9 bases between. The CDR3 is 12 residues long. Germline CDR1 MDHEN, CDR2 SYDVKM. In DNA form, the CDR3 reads TGTGCCAGCAGTGACCGCTGGTACGAGCAGTACTTC. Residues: CASSDRWYEQYF.

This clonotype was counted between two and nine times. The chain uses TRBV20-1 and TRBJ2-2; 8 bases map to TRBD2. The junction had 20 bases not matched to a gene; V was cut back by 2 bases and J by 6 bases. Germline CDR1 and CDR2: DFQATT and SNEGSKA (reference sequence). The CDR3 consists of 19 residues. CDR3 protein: CSARLHRGLDGWGSGELFF. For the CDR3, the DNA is TGCAGTGCTAGACTACACCGGGGACTAGACGGATGGGGATCCGGGGAGCTGTTTTTT.

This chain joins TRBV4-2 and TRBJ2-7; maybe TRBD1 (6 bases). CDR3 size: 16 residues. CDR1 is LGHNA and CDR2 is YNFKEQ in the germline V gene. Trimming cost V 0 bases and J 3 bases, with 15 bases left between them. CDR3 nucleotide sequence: TGTGCCAGCAGCCAAGATCAATCAGGGGAAGGCTACGAGCAGTACTTC. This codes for CASSQDQSGEGYEQYF.